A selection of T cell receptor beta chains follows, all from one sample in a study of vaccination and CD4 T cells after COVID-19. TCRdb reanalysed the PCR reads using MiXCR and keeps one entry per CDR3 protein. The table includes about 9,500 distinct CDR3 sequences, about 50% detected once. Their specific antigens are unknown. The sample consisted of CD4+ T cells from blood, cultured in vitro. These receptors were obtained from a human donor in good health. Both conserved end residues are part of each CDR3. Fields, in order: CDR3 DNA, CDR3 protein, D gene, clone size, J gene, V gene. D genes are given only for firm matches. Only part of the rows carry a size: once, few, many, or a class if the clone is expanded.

cdr3_nt: TGTGCCAGCAGCTTACTAGCGGGCACGGGGAATGAGCAGTTCTTC
cdr3_aa: CASSLLAGTGNEQFF
d_call: TRBD2
clone_size: NA
j_call: TRBJ2-1
v_call: TRBV11-3

cdr3_nt: TGCAGTGCTAGCGGCGACTTGAGCGGAAACACCATATATTTT
cdr3_aa: CSASGDLSGNTIYF
d_call: NA
clone_size: NA
j_call: TRBJ1-3
v_call: TRBV20-1

cdr3_nt: TGTGCCAGCAGAGACAGGGCTACGCACACTGAAGCTTTCTTT
cdr3_aa: CASRDRATHTEAFF
d_call: TRBD1
clone_size: NA
j_call: TRBJ1-1
v_call: TRBV12-3/TRBV12-4

cdr3_nt: TGTGCCAGCAGCTTCTTGGGACAGACCACAGATACGCAGTATTTT
cdr3_aa: CASSFLGQTTDTQYF
d_call: TRBD1
clone_size: NA
j_call: TRBJ2-3
v_call: TRBV11-3

cdr3_nt: TGTGCCAGCAGTACCTTAACCGGGACAGGGGGTGGCTACACCTTC
cdr3_aa: CASSTLTGTGGGYTF
d_call: TRBD1
clone_size: NA
j_call: TRBJ1-2
v_call: TRBV6-1

cdr3_nt: TGCAGCGCTCAAGTGATTTCAGAAGCTTTCTTT
cdr3_aa: CSAQVISEAFF
d_call: NA
clone_size: once
j_call: TRBJ1-1
v_call: TRBV29-1

cdr3_nt: TGTGCCAGCAGCCACGCCGGGGCCCAGCATTTT
cdr3_aa: CASSHAGAQHF
d_call: NA
clone_size: few
j_call: TRBJ1-5
v_call: TRBV6-2/TRBV6-3

cdr3_nt: TGTGCCAGCAGCTTAGCGACAGGGGGTAAAGAGACCCGGTACTTC
cdr3_aa: CASSLATGGKETRYF
d_call: TRBD1
clone_size: NA
j_call: TRBJ2-5
v_call: TRBV7-9

cdr3_nt: TGTGCCAGTAGTATAGTAGGGCTCGGGGAGCTGTTTTTT
cdr3_aa: CASSIVGLGELFF
d_call: NA
clone_size: NA
j_call: TRBJ2-2
v_call: TRBV19

cdr3_nt: TGTGCCAGCAAAACCCCGCCGAATGGCTACACCTTC
cdr3_aa: CASKTPPNGYTF
d_call: NA
clone_size: NA
j_call: TRBJ1-2
v_call: TRBV28

cdr3_nt: TGTGCCAGCAGTGAAGTCCGGAGAATCTCTGGAAACACCATATATTTT
cdr3_aa: CASSEVRRISGNTIYF
d_call: NA
clone_size: few
j_call: TRBJ1-3
v_call: TRBV2